A single sample gave rise to the 20 T cell receptor beta chains below, sequenced in a study of human T cells and chemical hapten exposure. TCRdb re-called the RACE reads with MiXCR, one entry per CDR3 protein. The sample records about 80,000 distinct CDR3 sequences, around 15% being singletons. The sample's time point: pre-sensitization, week 0. Specified treatment: therapeutic diphenylcyclopropenone sensitization with weekly scalp DPC. Material: whole blood, obtained in connection with sensitization to the hapten diphenylcyclopropenone (DPC). The receptors originated from a woman between 45 and 65 years old with alopecia areata. Some clones in this sample may be carry-over from other donors' samples.

Here the CDR3 DNA reads TGCAGCGTTAGGAGGGGAGGCCGGAGACAATCTAGCACAGATACGCAGTATTTT. Translation gives CSVRRGGRRQSSTDTQYF. The chain employs TRBV29-1 and TRBJ2-3; TRBD2 might be the D (6 bases). This CDR3 comprises 18 residues. Germline assignment: CDR1 SQVTM and CDR2 ANQGSEA. Trimming shortened V by 5 bases and J by 0 bases, and 24 bases separated the two germline ends.

The sample holds a few counts of this clonotype. This rearrangement joins TRBV2 to TRBJ1-1; D perhaps matches TRBD1 (5 bases). V lost 3 bases, J lost 4 bases, and 9 bases lay in between. This CDR3 comprises 13 residues. Germline lookup yields CDR1 SNHLY and CDR2 FYNNEI. The DNA for the CDR3 is TGTGCCAGCAGTGATCTCGGGGGCACTGAAGCTTTCTTT. Amino acids: CASSDLGGTEAFF.

This clonotype has a count of ten or more. The DNA for the CDR3 is TGTGCCAGCAGTACGACAGGACGCACTGAAGCTTTCTTT. Protein: CASSTTGRTEAFF. The V and J genes are TRBV6-1 and TRBJ1-1, with D perhaps TRBD1 (6 bases). Germline V gene sequence: CDR1 MNHNS, CDR2 SASEGT. The CDR3 has 13 amino acids. V was cut by 5 bases and J by 4 bases, with 11 bases left in between.

This chain connects TRBV20-1 to TRBJ2-1; TRBD2 aligns across 8 bases. Per the germline V gene, CDR1 is DFQATT and CDR2 is SNEGSKA (reference sequence). J gave up 4 bases and V 0 bases, and 8 bases lay outside the gene matches. The CDR3 length is 16 residues. In DNA, the CDR3 is TGCAGTGCTAGAGACCGTACTAGCGGCTTATACAATGAGCAGTTCTTC. Translated: CSARDRTSGLYNEQFF.

This clonotype was detected many times. The chain is built from TRBV29-1 and TRBJ2-1, with a weak D call TRBD1 (5 bases). The V end lost 6 bases, the J end lost 12 bases, and 15 bases lay between the germline ends. The CDR3 consists of 11 residues. The germline V gene encodes CDR1 SQVTM and CDR2 ANQGSEA. CDR3 bases: TGCAGCGTGACAGAAGTTTCTCGGCAGTTCTTC. It translates to CSVTEVSRQFF.

This clonotype has ten or more counts. V is TRBV6-1 and J is TRBJ2-1; D unresolved. Germline CDR1 reads MNHNS; CDR2 reads SASEGT. The V end lost 3 bases, the J end lost 9 bases, and 6 bases lay between the germline ends. The CDR3 covers 11 residues. This CDR3 is CASSEAREQFF. In DNA form, the CDR3 reads TGTGCCAGCAGTGAGGCACGTGAGCAGTTCTTC.

This clonotype has at least ten counts. The rearrangement uses TRBV12-3 or TRBV12-4 and TRBJ2-3; unclear D gene. CDR3 length: 15 residues. Trimming removed 3 bases from V and 4 bases from J, with 14 bases in between. CDR3: CASSFWRLTPDTQYF. As DNA, the CDR3 is TGTGCCAGCAGTTTTTGGCGGTTGACCCCAGATACGCAGTATTTT.

The chain recombines TRBV12-3 or TRBV12-4 with TRBJ1-1; the D is unclear. V was cut by 6 bases and J by 0 bases, with 5 bases left in between. The CDR3 length is 12 residues. The CDR3 reads CASRSMNTEAFF. The CDR3 DNA is TGTGCCAGCAGATCCATGAACACTGAAGCTTTCTTT.

The chain joins TRBV20-1 to TRBJ2-5; perhaps TRBD2 as D (6 bases). The V gene's germline CDR1 is DFQATT and CDR2 SNEGSKA (reference sequence). Between the trimmed V and J ends, which lost 3 bases and 1 base, there was a span of 12 bases. The CDR3 consists of 14 residues. The CDR3 coding sequence is TGCAGTGCTAGTGGAGGGCAGATCCAAGAGACCCAGTACTTC. It encodes CSASGGQIQETQYF.

The chain has TRBV24-1 and TRBJ2-1; the match to TRBD2 covers 11 bases. Germline CDR1 KGHDR, CDR2 SFDVKD. Unmatched junction bases numbered 2, after V lost 9 bases and J lost 5 bases. The CDR3 contains 13 residues. CDR3 in DNA: TGTGCCACCGGGACTAGCGGTAACAATGAGCAGTTCTTC. Protein sequence: CATGTSGNNEQFF.

V and J are TRBV19 and TRBJ2-3, with 7 bases that match TRBD2. The J segment lost 2 bases and the V segment lost 6 bases, leaving 5 bases of the junction unmatched. This CDR3 contains 14 residues. Looked up from germline, CDR1 is LNHDA and CDR2 is SQIVND (reference sequence). The CDR3 DNA sequence: TGTGCCAGTAGGCCCAGCGGGAACACAGATACGCAGTATTTT. Translated: CASRPSGNTDTQYF. The complete variable domain, with remaining parts taken from reference TRBV19 and TRBJ2-3, reads DGGITQSPKYLFRKEGQNVTLSCEQNLNHDAMYWYRQDPGQGLRLIYYSQIVNDFQKGDIAEGYSVSREKKESFPLTVTSAQKNPTAFYLCASRPSGNTDTQYFGPGTRLTVL.

The V gene is TRBV7-9, the J gene TRBJ2-3; 9 bases are shared with TRBD2. CDR3 length: 16 residues. V shed 3 bases, J shed 1 base, and the junction held 5 bases outside the gene matches. Germline CDR1 and CDR2: SEHNR and FQNEAQ (reference sequence). The CDR3, as DNA: TGTGCCAGCAGCTTGTCTCAGCGGGAGGGCACAGATACGCAGTATTTT. This codes for CASSLSQREGTDTQYF.

The V and J genes are TRBV29-1 and TRBJ2-7; no reliable D call. The germline V and J ends were trimmed by 4 bases and 0 bases, with 7 bases remaining between them. Germline-derived CDR1 and CDR2 are SQVTM and ANQGSEA. The CDR3 is 12 amino acids. The CDR3 is CSVAYNSYEQYF. CDR3 nucleotides: TGCAGCGTTGCGTACAACTCCTACGAGCAGTACTTC.

The chain couples TRBV10-3 to TRBJ1-6, with D possibly TRBD1 on 5 matching bases. Trimming shortened V by 8 bases and J by 5 bases, and 10 bases separated the two germline ends. The CDR3 covers 13 residues. Germline lookup yields CDR1 ENHRY and CDR2 SYGVKD. The CDR3 DNA reads as TGTGCCATCGGGGACGGAGATAATTCACCCCTCCACTTT. It yields the protein CAIGDGDNSPLHF.

This clonotype was detected only a few times. The chain couples TRBV10-3 to TRBJ2-4; no reliable D call. The V end was cut by 3 bases, the J end by 0 bases, with 3 bases between. CDR3 length: 13 residues. Looked up from germline, CDR1 is ENHRY and CDR2 is SYGVKD. The CDR3 nucleotides read TGTGCCATCAGTGATTTAGCCAAAAACATTCAGTACTTC. Residues: CAISDLAKNIQYF.

This clonotype was seen only a few times. The genes are TRBV3-1 and TRBJ2-3; D possibly corresponds to TRBD2 (6 bases). Germline V CDR1 and CDR2: LGHDT, YNNKEL (reference sequence). CDR3 size: 14 residues. The V end lost 4 bases, the J end lost 2 bases, and 10 bases lay between the germline ends. Here the CDR3 DNA reads TGTGCCAGCAGCCGAGAGCGGGTCACAGATACGCAGTATTTT. Translating it yields CASSRERVTDTQYF.

This clonotype showed up many times. J is TRBJ2-2 and V is TRBV6-4; D remains unclear. The CDR3 length is 16 residues. V was pared by 2 bases and J by 0 bases, with 10 bases between. Per germline, CDR1 MRHNA and CDR2 SNTAGT. The CDR3 nucleotides are TGTGCCAGCAGTGACAGGAACGCTGCGAACACCGGGGAGCTGTTTTTT. Residues: CASSDRNAANTGELFF.

The sample holds a few counts of this clonotype. The V and J genes are TRBV4-1 and TRBJ2-5, with 13 bases that match TRBD2. Germline-derived CDR1 and CDR2 are MGHRA and YSYEKL. After removal of 4 bases from V and 5 bases from J, the junction contained 10 bases not matched to a gene. The CDR3 contains 17 residues. DNA of the CDR3: TGCGCCAGCAGCCCCGGACTAGCGGGAGTACGATTGGAGACCCAGTACTTC. Translating it yields CASSPGLAGVRLETQYF.

J is TRBJ2-7 and V is TRBV19; D unclear. V gave up 5 bases and J gave up 2 bases, with 13 bases separating them. Germline V gene data show CDR1 as LNHDA and CDR2 as SQIVND (reference sequence). CDR3 size: 14 residues. The CDR3 sequence: CASSPAAVTYEQYF. For the CDR3, the DNA is TGTGCCAGTAGTCCCGCCGCGGTAACCTACGAGCAGTACTTC.

This clonotype was found a few times. In DNA, the CDR3 is TGTGCCAGCAGTTTCCTTCAGGGGGCGGGTCAGCCCCAGCATTTT. This codes for CASSFLQGAGQPQHF. This sequence joins TRBV12-3 or TRBV12-4 and TRBJ1-5; 8 nucleotides line up with TRBD1. The V gene end was trimmed by 3 bases and the J gene end by 6 bases; junction bases not matched to a gene: 7. This CDR3 has 15 amino acids.